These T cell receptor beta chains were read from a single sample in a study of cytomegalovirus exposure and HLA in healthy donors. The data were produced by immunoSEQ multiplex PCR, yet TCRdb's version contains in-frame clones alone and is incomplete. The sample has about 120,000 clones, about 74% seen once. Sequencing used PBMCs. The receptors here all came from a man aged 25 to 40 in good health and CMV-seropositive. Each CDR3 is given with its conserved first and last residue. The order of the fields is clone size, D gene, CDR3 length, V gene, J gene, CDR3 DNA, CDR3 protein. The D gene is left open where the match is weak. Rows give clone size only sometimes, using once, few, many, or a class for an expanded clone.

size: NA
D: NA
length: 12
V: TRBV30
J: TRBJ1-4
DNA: TGTGCCTGGACCGCAGGGCGGGGAAAACTGTTTTTT
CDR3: CAWTAGRGKLFF

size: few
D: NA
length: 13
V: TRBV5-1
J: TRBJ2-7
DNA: TGCGCCAGCAGCTGGACTCCCGGGGACGAGCAGTACTTC
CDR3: CASSWTPGDEQYF

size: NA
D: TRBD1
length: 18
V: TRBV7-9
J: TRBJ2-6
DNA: TGTGCCAGCAGCACACAGGGGGCGCCCGGGGCTGGGGCCAACGTCCTGACTTTC
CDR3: CASSTQGAPGAGANVLTF

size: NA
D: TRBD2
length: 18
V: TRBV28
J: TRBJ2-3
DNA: TGTGCCAGCAGTCCCCGGACTAGCGGGGATAGTAGCACAGATACGCAGTATTTT
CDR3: CASSPRTSGDSSTDTQYF

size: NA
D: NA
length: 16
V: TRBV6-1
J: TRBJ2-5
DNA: TGTGCCAGCAGTGCGACCCCTTATCTAGCGCTGGAGACCCAGTACTTC
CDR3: CASSATPYLALETQYF

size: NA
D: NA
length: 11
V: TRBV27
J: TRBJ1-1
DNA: TGTGCCAGCGTCTGGAACACTGAAGCTTTCTTT
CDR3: CASVWNTEAFF

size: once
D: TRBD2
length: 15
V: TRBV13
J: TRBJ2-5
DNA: TGTGCCAGCAGCTTAAACGGGGGGGCCCGGGAGACCCAGTACTTC
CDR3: CASSLNGGARETQYF

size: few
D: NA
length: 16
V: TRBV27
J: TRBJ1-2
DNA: TGTGCCAGCAGCCGGGAGGGAACCCGAGGGTCCTATGGCTACACCTTC
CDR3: CASSREGTRGSYGYTF

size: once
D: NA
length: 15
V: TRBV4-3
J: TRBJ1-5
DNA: TGCGCCAGCAGCCAAGATGCAGGGGACAATCAGCCCCAGCATTTT
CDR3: CASSQDAGDNQPQHF

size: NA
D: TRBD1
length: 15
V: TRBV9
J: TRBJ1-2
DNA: TGTGCCAGCAGCGTAGTGTCCGGACAGGGGTATGGCTACACCTTC
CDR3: CASSVVSGQGYGYTF

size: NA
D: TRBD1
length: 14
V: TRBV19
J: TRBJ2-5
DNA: TGTGCCAGTAGGGACGACAGGGCCAAAGAGACCCAGTACTTC
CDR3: CASRDDRAKETQYF

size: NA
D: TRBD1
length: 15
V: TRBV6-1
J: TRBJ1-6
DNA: TGTGCCAGCAGTACTTCCGGGACAGGGGAGACACCCCTCCACTTT
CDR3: CASSTSGTGETPLHF

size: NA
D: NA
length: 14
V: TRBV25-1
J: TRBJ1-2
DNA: TGTGCCAGCAGTGGAAACGGTGCTCGCTATGGCTACACCTTC
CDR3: CASSGNGARYGYTF

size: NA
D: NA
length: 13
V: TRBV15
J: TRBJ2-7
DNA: TGTGCCACCAGCTGGGGCCGCCCATACGAGCAGTACTTC
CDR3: CATSWGRPYEQYF

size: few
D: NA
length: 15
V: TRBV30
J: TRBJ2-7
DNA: TGTGCCTGGCCCCAACCCGGGACTAGGACAGGAGAGCAGTACTTC
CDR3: CAWPQPGTRTGEQYF

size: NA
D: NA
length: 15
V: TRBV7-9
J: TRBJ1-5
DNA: TGTGCCAGCAGCAAGGACACCCGAGTAGATCAGCCCCAGCATTTT
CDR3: CASSKDTRVDQPQHF

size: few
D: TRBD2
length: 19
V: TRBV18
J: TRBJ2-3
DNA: TGTGCCAGCTCACCATCCCTCCCGATAGCGGGGGACAGCACAGATACGCAGTATTTT
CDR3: CASSPSLPIAGDSTDTQYF

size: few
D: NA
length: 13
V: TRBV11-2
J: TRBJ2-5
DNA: TGTGCCAGCAGCAGGGGGTCTCAAGAGACCCAGTACTTC
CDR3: CASSRGSQETQYF

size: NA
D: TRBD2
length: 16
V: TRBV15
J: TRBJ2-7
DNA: TGTGCCACCAGCAGAGATCCCAGCGGGGGGGCCCACGAGCAGTACTTC
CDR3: CATSRDPSGGAHEQYF

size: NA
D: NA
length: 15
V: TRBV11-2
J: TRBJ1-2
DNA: TGTGCCAGCAGCTCGCACAGGGTTTTTGGCTATGGCTACACCTTC
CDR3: CASSSHRVFGYGYTF

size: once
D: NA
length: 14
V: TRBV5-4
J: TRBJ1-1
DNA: TGTGCCAGCAGCTTGACGGCGGGTATTACTGAAGCTTTCTTT
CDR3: CASSLTAGITEAFF

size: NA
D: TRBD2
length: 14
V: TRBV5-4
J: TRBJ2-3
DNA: TGTGCCAGCTTCCCCGGGGGGGGACCAGATACGCAGTATTTT
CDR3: CASFPGGGPDTQYF

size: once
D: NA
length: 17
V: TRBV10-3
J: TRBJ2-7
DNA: TGTGCCATCAGTGAGTCAAATCAGGGGTTGGTATCCTACGAGCAGTACTTC
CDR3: CAISESNQGLVSYEQYF

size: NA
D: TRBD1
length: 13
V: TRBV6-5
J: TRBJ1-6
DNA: TGTGCCAGCACCGGGACAGTCAATTCACCCCTCCACTTT
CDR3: CASTGTVNSPLHF

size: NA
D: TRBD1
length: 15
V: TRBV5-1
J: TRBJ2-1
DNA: TGCGCCAGCAGCTCTTGGACAGGGCTCTACAATGAGCAGTTCTTC
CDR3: CASSSWTGLYNEQFF

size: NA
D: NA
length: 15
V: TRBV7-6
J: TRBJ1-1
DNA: TGTGCCAGCAGCTTACACGAACTGGGGGGCACTGAAGCTTTCTTT
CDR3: CASSLHELGGTEAFF

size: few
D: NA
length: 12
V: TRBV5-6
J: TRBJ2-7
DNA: TGTGCCAGCAGCTTGGACAGGTACGAGCAGTACTTC
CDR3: CASSLDRYEQYF

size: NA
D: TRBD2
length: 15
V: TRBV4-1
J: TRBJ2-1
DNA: TGCGCCAGCAGTTTTCTAGCGGGGGGGAATAATGAGCAGTTCTTC
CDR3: CASSFLAGGNNEQFF

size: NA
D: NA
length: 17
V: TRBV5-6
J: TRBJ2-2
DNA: TGTGCCAGCAGCTCCATAGACAGGTCCGCGAACACCGGGGAGCTGTTTTTT
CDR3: CASSSIDRSANTGELFF

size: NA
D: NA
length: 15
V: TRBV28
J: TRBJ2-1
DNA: TGTGCCAGCAGTTTGACAGGAGACTCCTACAATGAGCAGTTCTTC
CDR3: CASSLTGDSYNEQFF

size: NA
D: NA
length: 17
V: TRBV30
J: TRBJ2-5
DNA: TGTGCCTGGAGTGTTGGATACTCCGAGGGTGGTCAAGAGACCCAGTACTTC
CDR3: CAWSVGYSEGGQETQYF

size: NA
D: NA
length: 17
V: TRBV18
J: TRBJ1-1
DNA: TGTGCCAGCTCACAATATGGTCTGGGGGGAATGAACACTGAAGCTTTCTTT
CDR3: CASSQYGLGGMNTEAFF

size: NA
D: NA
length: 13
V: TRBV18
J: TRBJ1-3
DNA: TGTGCCAGCTCACCGTCGGGTGGAAACACCATATATTTT
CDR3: CASSPSGGNTIYF

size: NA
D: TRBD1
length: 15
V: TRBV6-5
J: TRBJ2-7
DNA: TGTGCCAGCAGTTACTCCCGGGACAGGGTAGGCGAGCAGTACTTC
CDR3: CASSYSRDRVGEQYF

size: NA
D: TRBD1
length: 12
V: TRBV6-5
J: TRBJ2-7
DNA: TGTGCCAGCAGTCGGACAGGGGACGAGCAGTACTTC
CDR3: CASSRTGDEQYF

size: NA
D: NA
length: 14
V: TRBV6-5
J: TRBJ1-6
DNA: TGTGCCAGCAGTTACGGAGGGTTAAAATCACCCCTCCACTTT
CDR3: CASSYGGLKSPLHF

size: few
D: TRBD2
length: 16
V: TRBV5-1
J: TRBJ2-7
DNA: TGCGCCAGCAGCTTTGTGCTAGCGGGGGGGTCGGTCGAGCAGTACTTC
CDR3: CASSFVLAGGSVEQYF

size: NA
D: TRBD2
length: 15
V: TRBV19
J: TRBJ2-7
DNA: TGTGCCAGTAGTGACCGACTAGCGGGTGGTTACGAGCAGTACTTC
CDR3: CASSDRLAGGYEQYF

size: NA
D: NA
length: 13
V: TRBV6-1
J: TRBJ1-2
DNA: TGTGCCAGCAGTGCAGGGCGAGACTATGGCTACACCTTC
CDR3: CASSAGRDYGYTF

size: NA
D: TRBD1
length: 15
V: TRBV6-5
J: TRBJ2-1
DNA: TGTGCCAGCAGCCTAGGACAGGGATCCTACAATGAGCAGTTCTTC
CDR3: CASSLGQGSYNEQFF

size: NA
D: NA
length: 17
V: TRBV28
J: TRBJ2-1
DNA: TGTGCCAGCAGTCGGGGCTCCTTTTTCAGGGGAGGGAATGAGCAGTTCTTC
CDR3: CASSRGSFFRGGNEQFF

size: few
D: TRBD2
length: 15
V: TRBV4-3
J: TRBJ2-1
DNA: TGCGCCAGCAGCCAAGGACTAGCGGGTTACAATGAGCAGTTCTTC
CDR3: CASSQGLAGYNEQFF

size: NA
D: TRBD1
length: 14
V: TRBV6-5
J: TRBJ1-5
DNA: TGTGCCAGCTCTTCACCAGGGGGCGGTCAGCCCCAGCATTTT
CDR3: CASSSPGGGQPQHF

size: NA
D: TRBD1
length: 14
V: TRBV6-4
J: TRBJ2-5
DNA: TGTGCCAGCAGGGCCGACAGGGTCCGGGAGACCCAGTACTTC
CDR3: CASRADRVRETQYF

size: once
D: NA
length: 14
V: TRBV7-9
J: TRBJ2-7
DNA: TGTGCCAGCAGCTCCCTCAGAAGCTCCTACGAGCAGTACTTC
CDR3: CASSSLRSSYEQYF

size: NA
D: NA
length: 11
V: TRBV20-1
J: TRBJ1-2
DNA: TGCAGTGCTGCGGGCGTTTATGGCTACACCTTC
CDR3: CSAAGVYGYTF

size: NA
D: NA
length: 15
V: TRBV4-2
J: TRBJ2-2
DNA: TGTGCCAGCAGCCAAGAGATGAGAAACACCGGGGAGCTGTTTTTT
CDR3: CASSQEMRNTGELFF

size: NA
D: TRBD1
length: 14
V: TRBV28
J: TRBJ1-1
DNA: TGTGCCAGCAGTGAGACAGGGGGCGTCGCTGAAGCTTTCTTT
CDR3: CASSETGGVAEAFF

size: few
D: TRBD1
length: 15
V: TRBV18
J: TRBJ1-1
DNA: TGTGCCAGCTCATTACAGGGGGCCCGAAACACTGAAGCTTTCTTT
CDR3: CASSLQGARNTEAFF

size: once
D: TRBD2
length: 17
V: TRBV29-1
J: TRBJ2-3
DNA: TGCAGCGTTGAATGTCTAGCGGTCGTACCTAGCACAGATACGCAGTATTTT
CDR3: CSVECLAVVPSTDTQYF

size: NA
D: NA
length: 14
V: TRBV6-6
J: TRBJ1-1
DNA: TGTGCCAGCAGTTACGCGGGACCAAACACTGAAGCTTTCTTT
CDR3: CASSYAGPNTEAFF